The source of this TCR beta chain is a study of CD8 T cells in Susac syndrome. TEMRA cells were FACS-enriched, with CD8+ and CD4+ T cells isolated negatively. cDNA came from around 0.5 to 1 ug RNA primed by random hexamers. One entry per CDR3 protein results from TCRdb running MiXCR on the immunoSEQ multiplex PCR reads. The sample records roughly 180,000 distinct CDR3 sequences, around 96% being singletons. Unmatched junction bases numbered 6, after V lost 5 bases and J lost 5 bases. Looked up from germline, CDR1 is DFQATT and CDR2 is SNEGSKA (reference sequence). The CDR3 covers 13 residues. The sample was CD4+ T cells from PBMCs. This clonotype was obtained from a human donor in good health. The V and J genes are TRBV20-1 and TRBJ1-2; TRBD1 agrees at 9 bases. DNA of the CDR3: TGCAGTGCTCCAGTGGGGACAGGGTATGGCTACACCTTC. Amino acids: CSAPVGTGYGYTF.